This T cell receptor (beta chain) was identified during a study of chemoradiotherapy in HPV16-positive cancers. Study background: Candidate HPV-specific T-cell clones and common TCR motifs came from functional assays in a couple of HPV16-positive patients.

This table comes from immunoSEQ multiplex PCR, and its TCRdb copy is limited to in-frame clones, with some not included. In the table there are 20,000 to 25,000 clones, 70% to 90% of which are singletons. V lost 8 bases, J lost 7 bases, and 17 bases lay in between. This CDR3 is built from 13 residues. Germline V gene lookup returns CDR1 MNHEY and CDR2 SVGAGI. The chain joins TRBV6-5 to TRBJ1-1; D is possibly TRBD1 (6 bases). The receptor was isolated from a human donor with HPV-associated anogenital cancer. The specimen was blood, collected from a patient who underwent chemoradiotherapy. The CDR3 loop reads CASYRDLGGEAFF. DNA for the CDR3: TGTGCCAGCTACAGGGATCTGGGGGGTGAAGCTTTCTTT.